This T cell receptor beta chain is drawn from a study of T cells in Graves' hyperthyroidism and ophthalmopathy (dated by TCRdb to between 2018 and 2021). Regarding the study in general: Peripheral blood samples were taken at the time of initial diagnosis, prior to any treatment. Following sampling, methimazole starting at 30 mg daily was given to hyperthyroidism patients, and high-dose intravenous methylprednisolone was given to ophthalmopathy patients. For training and testing, the roughly 100 patients in the discovery cohort were randomly divided in a 7:3 ratio. Whether ophthalmopathy could be predicted prospectively was tested in an independent validation cohort made up of roughly 19 hyperthyroidism patients plus 17 patients who later progressed to ophthalmopathy. TCR V-J signatures able to tell the groups apart were searched for in a discovery cohort of 95 to 100 patients, of whom 43 had Graves' ophthalmopathy and 55 to 65 had stable Graves' hyperthyroidism. The study also compared thyroid tissue and blood T-cell repertoires from over 5 Graves' hyperthyroidism patients. TCR Vbeta CDR3 sequencing of 130 to 150 peripheral blood samples (more than 40 ophthalmopathy, 75 hyperthyroidism and approximately 17 progressor patients) is reported in the paper. Paper-wide results and their limitations: No statistical method was used to set the sample size in advance, and investigators knew the group allocation. In validation, the model predicted progression to ophthalmopathy with around 71% sensitivity and about 73% specificity, a median of around six months before onset. Blood samples also contained most of the expanded thyroid clonotypes (frequency above 0.001), which suggests that blood repertoires may reflect thyroid immune responses. A model built on a 13 V-J signature distinguished ophthalmopathy from stable hyperthyroidism, reaching around 87% sensitivity and about 81% specificity in cross-validation and 80%/75% in testing.

CDR1 and CDR2 (SEHNR, FQNEAQ) derive from the germline V gene (reference sequence). The CDR3 goes from the cysteine to the phenylalanine over 16 residues. Of all the DNA, just the CDR3 is kept, 48 bases in frame from base 1. A patient counted as having stable Graves' hyperthyroidism if no progression to ophthalmopathy occurred over 18 months of follow-up. Hyperthyroidism patients were newly diagnosed, with disease duration under 2 months, and aged 18 to 65 years. Exclusion was applied to patients with uncontrolled infections, other autoimmune diseases, pregnancy or lactation. Diagnoses were based on clinical symptoms, serum thyroxine and TRAb, thyroid ultrasound and orbital computed tomography. Ficoll-Paque density gradient centrifugation was used to isolate PBMCs from around 9.1 ml of fresh peripheral blood. Trizol reagent was used to extract total RNA, and RNA quality was then checked on an Agilent 2100 Bioanalyzer.

The TCR beta CDR3 regions were amplified from RNA transcripts. A first-round RT-PCR of the TCR CDR3 used the HTBI primer set with the Qiagen OneStep RT-PCR kit. Libraries were constructed in a second round of multiplex PCR, after which size selection and purification were performed. The libraries were sequenced on an Illumina HiSeq2000 using paired-end 100 bp reads. The authors processed their data as follows. SOAPnuke was used to process the raw data, with reads discarded if the reads contained adapters or uncalled bases, had a mean Phred below 15, or lacked an exact constant-primer or identifier match. High-quality paired reads were merged with COPE v1.2.5, and unique nucleotide sequences were defined as clonotypes. Clonotypes were aligned to IMGT TRBV, TRBD and TRBJ reference segments using MiTCR v1.1. Only V-J combinations with frequency above 0.0001, covering 99% to 99.2% of repertoires, were analysed. A TCS score was defined as the ratio between F50 (clonal expansion) and ExV (chaos), using BLOSUM62-based TCRdist between CDR3 peptides within each V-J. Welch's t-statistics and random forest reduced roughly 540 V-J features to about 13, which were used in a naive Bayes classifier (R e1071). In TCRdb, the public reads were trimmed at Q25 with fastp and aligned with MiXCR, with productive beta chains retained. Each CDR3 protein appears once, grouped with its most common genes and DNA. V and J calls and clone size were set by TCRdb, not the authors. Within this sample are a few hundred thousand distinct CDR3 sequences, with 12% to 15% of them counted one time only. Approximately 15% of the sample belongs to the ten largest clones.

This clonotype was counted at least ten times. The specificity of this receptor is unknown. One end of the junction varies from germline; a read error may be responsible. This chain joins TRBV7-9 to TRBJ2-7; TRBD1 agrees with 8 junctional bases. Sequenced sample: blood. This clonotype was obtained from a middle-aged woman with Graves' hyperthyroidism. The bases read TGTGCCAGCAGCGTAGCCGGGACAGGTAATCTCTACGAGCAGTACTTC. It translates as CASSVAGTGNLYEQYF.